Listed below are T cell receptor beta chains from one sample, sequenced in a study of long-term antiretroviral therapy in people with HIV. Libraries were prepared by immunoSEQ multiplex PCR; TCRdb keeps only in-frame clonotypes and omits some of them. Of 25,000 to 35,000 clones listed, around 85% were seen once; the top ten hold around 3.8%. The starting material was unsorted PBMCs, obtained 0.8 years before starting antiretroviral therapy. The receptors shown here come from a man aged 18 to 35 with HIV. CDR3s include the opening cysteine and the closing phenylalanine or tryptophan. D genes are given only for firm matches. The listing skips clone size in some rows; elsewhere it reads once, few, many or a size class.

TRBV7-7	14	once	TRBJ2-1	TRBD2	TGTGCTAGCAGCTCGAGCGGGAGTGTTGATGAGCAGTTCTTC	CASSSSGSVDEQFF
TRBV19	15	-	TRBJ1-1	-	TGTGCCAGTAGTATACGAGGCAGCCTTAGCACTGAAGCTTTCTTT	CASSIRGSLSTEAFF
TRBV27	14	-	TRBJ1-4	-	TGTGCCAGCAAGTGGACCCTGGCTAATGAAAAACTGTTTTTT	CASKWTLANEKLFF
TRBV9	17	-	TRBJ2-2	TRBD2	TGTGCCAGCAGCGTTTGGGCGGGAGGAAGGGACACCGGGGAGCTGTTTTTT	CASSVWAGGRDTGELFF
TRBV4-1	14	-	TRBJ2-3	-	TGCGCCAGCAGCCAAGCTTATGGCGGAGATACGCAGTATTTT	CASSQAYGGDTQYF
TRBV6-1	18	-	TRBJ1-2	-	TGTGCCAGCAGTGAAGCTGTCGGCGGAGGCCCCGTCTTCAGGGGCTACACCTTC	CASSEAVGGGPVFRGYTF
TRBV12-5	17	once	TRBJ2-3	-	TGTGCTAGTGGTTTGGTACTGGATGGCCGAGCCACAGATACGCAGTATTTT	CASGLVLDGRATDTQYF
TRBV7-2	15	-	TRBJ2-7	-	TGTGCCAGCAGCTTAGCAGGCCCGGGAACCTACGAGCAGTACTTC	CASSLAGPGTYEQYF
TRBV6-6	15	once	TRBJ2-3	-	TGTGCCAGCAGTTACTCGACCACCCACACAGATACGCAGTATTTT	CASSYSTTHTDTQYF
TRBV7-9	15	-	TRBJ1-1	-	TGTGCCAGCAGCTTATCAGGAGGGATTTACACTGAAGCTTTCTTT	CASSLSGGIYTEAFF
TRBV19	14	-	TRBJ2-2	-	TGTGCCAGTAGTTCCTCCTCGTACACCGGGGAGCTGTTTTTT	CASSSSSYTGELFF
TRBV18	17	-	TRBJ2-3	-	TGTGCCAGCTCACCCCGGATAACAGGGAGTAGCTCAGATACGCAGTATTTT	CASSPRITGSSSDTQYF
TRBV27	13	-	TRBJ2-2	-	TGTGCCAGCAGGGGACAGAACACCGGGGAGCTGTTTTTT	CASRGQNTGELFF
TRBV28	12	-	TRBJ1-2	TRBD1	TGTGCCAGCGGAACAGGGGGCTATGGCTACACCTTC	CASGTGGYGYTF
TRBV2	16	-	TRBJ2-3	-	TGTGCCAGCACCCAGTCGGCGCTAAGAGGCCGGGATACGCAGTATTTT	CASTQSALRGRDTQYF
TRBV7-3	14	-	TRBJ1-1	-	TGTGCCAGCAGCTTTCGGCCTGGGAACACTGAAGCTTTCTTT	CASSFRPGNTEAFF
TRBV20-1	11	-	TRBJ1-4	-	TGCAGTGCTAGAGATAACGCCAAACTGTTTTTT	CSARDNAKLFF
TRBV4-2	17	-	TRBJ2-7	-	TGTGCCAGCAGTCAAGCCCCACCTAGAAGCGGACCCTACGAGCAGTACTTC	CASSQAPPRSGPYEQYF
TRBV5-4	15	-	TRBJ1-3	TRBD1	TGTGCCAGCAGCAACGGACAGGGCGCTGGAAACACCATATATTTT	CASSNGQGAGNTIYF
TRBV2	15	-	TRBJ2-1	-	TGTGCCAGCAGCCCTCTGTCCGTGGAGGTCAATGAGCAGTTCTTC	CASSPLSVEVNEQFF
TRBV14	16	-	TRBJ2-7	TRBD1	TGTGCCAGCAGCCATGTGCCGGGACAGTCCAGGTACGAGCAGTACTTC	CASSHVPGQSRYEQYF
TRBV5-4	13	-	TRBJ1-2	-	TGTGCCAGCAGCCCGGACGCCACTAGGGGCTACACCTTC	CASSPDATRGYTF
TRBV5-6	16	-	TRBJ1-2	TRBD1	TGTGCCAGCAGCTTGGGGACAGGGGGCATCCTCTATGGCTACACCTTC	CASSLGTGGILYGYTF
TRBV4-1	16	-	TRBJ2-3	TRBD2	TGCGCCAGCAGCCAAGCGCTAGCGGGGGGGTCAGATACGCAGTATTTT	CASSQALAGGSDTQYF
TRBV29-1	16	-	TRBJ2-4	-	TGCAGCGTTTACGGGGACGCGGAGTATGCCAAAAACATTCAGTACTTC	CSVYGDAEYAKNIQYF
TRBV30	15	-	TRBJ2-3	-	TGTGCCTGGAGAACCCTCCGAACAACCACAGATACGCAGTATTTT	CAWRTLRTTTDTQYF
TRBV7-3	13	-	TRBJ2-5	-	TGTGCCAGCAGCTTAAACAGCGTAGAGACCCAGTACTTC	CASSLNSVETQYF
TRBV4-3	14	-	TRBJ2-1	-	TGCGCCAGCAGGGCTAGGGGCGGGGACAATGAGCAGTTCTTC	CASRARGGDNEQFF
TRBV30	13	once	TRBJ2-1	TRBD1	TGTGCCTGGAAGGGACAGGGCTGGAGTGAGCAGTTCTTC	CAWKGQGWSEQFF
TRBV9	14	-	TRBJ2-7	-	TGTGCCAGCAGCGTAACCCCGACAGGCTACGAGCAGTACTTC	CASSVTPTGYEQYF
TRBV20-1	10	-	TRBJ2-5	-	TGCAGTGCTCGACAAGAGACCCAGTACTTC	CSARQETQYF
TRBV29-1	12	-	TRBJ2-3	-	TGCAGCGTTTGGGGCAACACAGATACGCAGTATTTT	CSVWGNTDTQYF
TRBV19	12	-	TRBJ2-1	-	TGTGCCAGTAGTATAGGGCAACGTGAGCAGTTCTTC	CASSIGQREQFF
TRBV5-6	15	-	TRBJ2-1	TRBD2	TGTGCCAGCAGCGTGACCGGGACTAGCAGAGATGAGCAGTTCTTC	CASSVTGTSRDEQFF